The T cell receptor beta chain under discussion was sequenced for a study of cytomegalovirus exposure and HLA in healthy donors. Whole-study findings and limits: According to a subsequent analysis, TCR clusters from the first cohort were inclined to appear together in the roughly 130 validation repertoires.

TCRdb's copy holds only in-frame clones and misses some; the assay was immunoSEQ multiplex PCR. The sample lists around 120,000 clones, about nine tenths occurring once. The V gene's germline CDR1 is MNHNY and CDR2 SVGAGI (reference sequence). This CDR3 comprises 14 residues. J gave up 6 bases and V 5 bases, and 5 bases lay outside the gene matches. The donors were part of the validation cohort, which consisted of under 150 subjects and was separate from the first cohort of 666 subjects. As to this clone: The antigen is undetermined.

Sequencing used PBMCs. The chain recombines TRBV6-6 with TRBJ1-4; 8 bases map to TRBD1. This TCR was sampled from a man younger than 30 in good health and CMV-seropositive. CDR3 residues: CASSQTGVHEKLFF. In DNA form, the CDR3 reads TGTGCCAGCAGTCAGACAGGGGTGCATGAAAAACTGTTTTTT.